This T cell receptor (beta chain) was recorded in a study of response to subunit inactivated influenza vaccine. Germline CDR1 and CDR2: ENHRY and SYGVKD. The CDR3 extends over 13 amino acids. Deletions cut 6 bases from V and 10 bases from J, with 13 bases between. As regards this clonotype: Its matching antigen is unknown.

TCRdb recomputed calls from the RT-PCR reads with MiXCR, one row per CDR3 protein. The sample includes approximately 520,000 distinct CDR3 sequences, approximately 17% of them seen just once. Study-wide points: The authors suggested that every seasonal influenza vaccination recruits few new T cells.

The sequence came from a man aged 45 to 70 who received an inactivated influenza vaccine. The sequences come from CD4+ T cells sorted from PBMCs, collected about 23 months after vaccination. The V and J genes are TRBV10-3 and TRBJ1-6; D is uncertain. Written as DNA, the CDR3 is TGTGCCATCAGGGCTGGTTCTGGGTCACCCCTCCACTTT. As protein: CAIRAGSGSPLHF.